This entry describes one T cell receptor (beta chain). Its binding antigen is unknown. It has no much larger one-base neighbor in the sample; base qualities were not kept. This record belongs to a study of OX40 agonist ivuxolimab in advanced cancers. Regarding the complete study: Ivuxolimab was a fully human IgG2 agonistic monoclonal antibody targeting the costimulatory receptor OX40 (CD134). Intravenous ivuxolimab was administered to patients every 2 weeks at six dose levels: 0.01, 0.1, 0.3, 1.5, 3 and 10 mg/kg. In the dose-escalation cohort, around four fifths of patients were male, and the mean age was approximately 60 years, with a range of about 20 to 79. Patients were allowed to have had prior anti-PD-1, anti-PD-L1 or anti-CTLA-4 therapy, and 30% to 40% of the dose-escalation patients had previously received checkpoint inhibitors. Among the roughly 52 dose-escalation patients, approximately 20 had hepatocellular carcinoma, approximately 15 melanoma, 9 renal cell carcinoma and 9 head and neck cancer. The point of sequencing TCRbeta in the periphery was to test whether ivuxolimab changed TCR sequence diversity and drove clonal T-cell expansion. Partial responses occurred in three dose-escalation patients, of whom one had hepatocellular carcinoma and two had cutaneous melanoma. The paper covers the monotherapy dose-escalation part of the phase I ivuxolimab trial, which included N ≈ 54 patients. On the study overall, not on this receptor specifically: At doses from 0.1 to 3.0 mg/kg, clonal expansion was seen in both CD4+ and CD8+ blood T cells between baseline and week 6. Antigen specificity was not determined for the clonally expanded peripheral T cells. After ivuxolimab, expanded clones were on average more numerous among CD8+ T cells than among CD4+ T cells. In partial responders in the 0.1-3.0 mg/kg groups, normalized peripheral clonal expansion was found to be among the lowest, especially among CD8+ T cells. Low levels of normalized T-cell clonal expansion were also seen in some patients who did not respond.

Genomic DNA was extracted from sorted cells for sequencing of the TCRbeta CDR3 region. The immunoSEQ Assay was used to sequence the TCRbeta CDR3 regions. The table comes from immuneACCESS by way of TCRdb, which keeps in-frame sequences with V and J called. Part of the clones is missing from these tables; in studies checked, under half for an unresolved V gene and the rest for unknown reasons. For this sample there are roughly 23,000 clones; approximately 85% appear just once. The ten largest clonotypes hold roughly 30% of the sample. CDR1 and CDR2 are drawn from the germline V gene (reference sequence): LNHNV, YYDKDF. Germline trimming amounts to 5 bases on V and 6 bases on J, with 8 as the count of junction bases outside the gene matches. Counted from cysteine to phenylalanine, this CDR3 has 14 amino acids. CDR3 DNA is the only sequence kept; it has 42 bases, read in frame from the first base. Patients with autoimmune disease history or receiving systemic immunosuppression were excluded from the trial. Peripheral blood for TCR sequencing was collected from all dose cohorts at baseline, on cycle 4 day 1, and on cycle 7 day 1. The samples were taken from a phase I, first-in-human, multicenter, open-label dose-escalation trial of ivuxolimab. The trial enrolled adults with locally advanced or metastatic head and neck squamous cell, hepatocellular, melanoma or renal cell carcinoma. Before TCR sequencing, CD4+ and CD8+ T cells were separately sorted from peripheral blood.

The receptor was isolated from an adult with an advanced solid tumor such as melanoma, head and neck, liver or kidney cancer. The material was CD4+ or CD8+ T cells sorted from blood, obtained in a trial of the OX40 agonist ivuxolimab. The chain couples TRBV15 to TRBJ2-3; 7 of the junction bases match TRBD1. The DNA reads TGTGCCACCAGCCGCGACAGGGTCCGGGATACGCAGTATTTT. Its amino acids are CATSRDRVRDTQYF.